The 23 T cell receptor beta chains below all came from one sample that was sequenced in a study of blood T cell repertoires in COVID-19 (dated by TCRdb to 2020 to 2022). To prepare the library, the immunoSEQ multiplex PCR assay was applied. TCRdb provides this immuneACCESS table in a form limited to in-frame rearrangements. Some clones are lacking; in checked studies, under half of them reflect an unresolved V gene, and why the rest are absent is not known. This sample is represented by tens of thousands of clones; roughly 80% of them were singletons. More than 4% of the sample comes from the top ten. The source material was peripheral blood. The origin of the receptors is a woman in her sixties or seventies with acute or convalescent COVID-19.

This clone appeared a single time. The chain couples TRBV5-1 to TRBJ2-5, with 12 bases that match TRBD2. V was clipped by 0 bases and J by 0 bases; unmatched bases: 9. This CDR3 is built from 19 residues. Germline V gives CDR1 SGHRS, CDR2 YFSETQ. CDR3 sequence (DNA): TGCGCCAGCAGCTTGGCCCTTACTAGCGGGGGGACGTACCAAGAGACCCAGTACTTC. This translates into CASSLALTSGGTYQETQYF. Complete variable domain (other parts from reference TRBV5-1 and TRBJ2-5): KAGVTQTPRYLIKTRGQQVTLSCSPISGHRSVSWYQQTPGQGLQFLFEYFSETQRNKGNFPGRFSGRQFSNSRSEMNVSTLELGDSALYLCASSLALTSGGTYQETQYFGPGTRLLVL.

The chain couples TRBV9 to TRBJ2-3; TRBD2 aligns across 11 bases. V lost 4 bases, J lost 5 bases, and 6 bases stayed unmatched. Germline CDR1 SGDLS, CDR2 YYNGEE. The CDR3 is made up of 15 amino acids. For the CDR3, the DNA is TGTGCCAGCAGCAATAGCGGGGGGGCCGGAGATACGCAGTATTTT. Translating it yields CASSNSGGAGDTQYF. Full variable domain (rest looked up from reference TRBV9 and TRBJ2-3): DSGVTQTPKHLITATGQRVTLRCSPRSGDLSVYWYQQSLDQGLQFLIQYYNGEERAKGNILERFSAQQFPDLHSELNLSSLELGDSALYFCASSNSGGAGDTQYFGPGTRLTVL.

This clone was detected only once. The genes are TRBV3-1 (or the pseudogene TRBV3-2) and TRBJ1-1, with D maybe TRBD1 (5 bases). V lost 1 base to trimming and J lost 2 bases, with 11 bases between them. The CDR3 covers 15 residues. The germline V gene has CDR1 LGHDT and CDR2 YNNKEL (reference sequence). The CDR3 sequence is CASSQGTGINTEAFF. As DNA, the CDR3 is TGTGCCAGCAGCCAAGGAACAGGAATTAACACTGAAGCTTTCTTT.

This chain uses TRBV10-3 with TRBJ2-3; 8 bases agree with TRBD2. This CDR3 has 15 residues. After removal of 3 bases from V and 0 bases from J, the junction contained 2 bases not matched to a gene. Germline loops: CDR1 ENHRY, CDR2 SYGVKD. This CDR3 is CAISDGTRSTDTQYF. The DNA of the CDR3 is TGTGCCATCAGTGACGGGACTAGAAGCACAGATACGCAGTATTTT.

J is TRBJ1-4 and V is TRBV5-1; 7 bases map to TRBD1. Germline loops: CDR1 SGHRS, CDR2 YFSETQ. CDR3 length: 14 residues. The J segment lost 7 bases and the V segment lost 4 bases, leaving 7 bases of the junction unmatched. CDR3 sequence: CASSTRGPGEKLFF. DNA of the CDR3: TGCGCCAGCAGCACTAGGGGGCCCGGTGAAAAACTGTTTTTT.

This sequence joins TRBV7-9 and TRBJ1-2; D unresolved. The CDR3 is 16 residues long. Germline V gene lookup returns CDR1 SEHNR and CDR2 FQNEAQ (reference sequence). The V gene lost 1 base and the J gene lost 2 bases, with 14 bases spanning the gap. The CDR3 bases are TGTGCCAGCAGCTTAGTCAGTACCGGGGAGAACTATGGCTACACCTTC. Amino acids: CASSLVSTGENYGYTF. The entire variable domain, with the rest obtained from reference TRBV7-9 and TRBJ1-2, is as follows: DTGVSQNPRHKITKRGQNVTFRCDPISEHNRLYWYRQTLGQGPEFLTYFQNEAQLEKSRLLSDRFSAERPKGSFSTLEIQRTEQGDSAMYLCASSLVSTGENYGYTFGSGTRLTVV.

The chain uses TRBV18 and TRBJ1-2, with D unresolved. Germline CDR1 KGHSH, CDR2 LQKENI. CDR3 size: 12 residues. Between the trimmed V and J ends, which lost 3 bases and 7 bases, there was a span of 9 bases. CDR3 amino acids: CASSPKSSGYTF. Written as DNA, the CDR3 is TGTGCCAGCTCACCGAAATCCAGTGGCTACACCTTC. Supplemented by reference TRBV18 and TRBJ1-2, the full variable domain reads NAGVMQNPRHLVRRRGQEARLRCSPMKGHSHVYWYRQLPEEGLKFMVYLQKENIIDESGMPKERFSAEFPKEGPSILRIQQVVRGDSAAYFCASSPKSSGYTFGSGTRLTVV.

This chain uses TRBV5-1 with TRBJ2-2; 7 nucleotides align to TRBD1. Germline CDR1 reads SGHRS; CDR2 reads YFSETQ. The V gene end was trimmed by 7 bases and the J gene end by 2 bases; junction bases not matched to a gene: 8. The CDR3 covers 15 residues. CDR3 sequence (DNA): TGCGCCAGCTCGCCGGGACAGATAAACACCGGGGAGCTGTTTTTT. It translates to CASSPGQINTGELFF.

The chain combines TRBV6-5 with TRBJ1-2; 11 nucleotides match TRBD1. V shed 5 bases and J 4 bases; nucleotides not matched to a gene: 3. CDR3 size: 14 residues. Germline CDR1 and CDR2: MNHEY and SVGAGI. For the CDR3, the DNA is TGTGCCAGCAGTCCCGGGACAGGGGGCTATGGCTACACCTTC. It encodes CASSPGTGGYGYTF.

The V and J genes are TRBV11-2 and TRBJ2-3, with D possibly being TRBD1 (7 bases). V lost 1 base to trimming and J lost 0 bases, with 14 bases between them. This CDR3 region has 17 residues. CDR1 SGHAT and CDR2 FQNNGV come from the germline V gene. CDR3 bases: TGTGCCAGCAGCTTAGGCGCGGGACAGACAAGCACAGATACGCAGTATTTT. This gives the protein CASSLGAGQTSTDTQYF.

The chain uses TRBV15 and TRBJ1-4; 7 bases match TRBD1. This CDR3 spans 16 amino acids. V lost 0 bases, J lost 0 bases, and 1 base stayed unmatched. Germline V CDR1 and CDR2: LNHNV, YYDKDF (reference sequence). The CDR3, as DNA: TGTGCCACCAGCAGAGATACAGGGGCAACTAATGAAAAACTGTTTTTT. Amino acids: CATSRDTGATNEKLFF.

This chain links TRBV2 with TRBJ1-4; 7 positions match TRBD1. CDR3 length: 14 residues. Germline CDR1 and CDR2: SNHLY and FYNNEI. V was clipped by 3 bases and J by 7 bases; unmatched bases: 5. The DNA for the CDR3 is TGTGCCAGCAGTGACCAGGGGGGTAGTGAAAAACTGTTTTTT. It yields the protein CASSDQGGSEKLFF.

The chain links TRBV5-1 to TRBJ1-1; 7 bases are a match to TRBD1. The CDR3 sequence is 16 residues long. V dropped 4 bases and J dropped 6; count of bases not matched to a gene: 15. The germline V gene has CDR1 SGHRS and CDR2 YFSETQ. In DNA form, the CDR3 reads TGCGCCAGCAGCGCCCAGGGGGGAGTTGCAGGGCCTGAAGCTTTCTTT. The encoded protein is CASSAQGGVAGPEAFF.

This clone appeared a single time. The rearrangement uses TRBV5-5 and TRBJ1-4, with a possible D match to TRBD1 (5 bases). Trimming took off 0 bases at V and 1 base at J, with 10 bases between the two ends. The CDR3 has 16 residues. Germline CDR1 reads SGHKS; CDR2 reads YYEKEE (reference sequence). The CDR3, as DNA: TGTGCCAGCAGCTTGGCAGGCGGGGGAACTAATGAAAAACTGTTTTTT. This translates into CASSLAGGGTNEKLFF.

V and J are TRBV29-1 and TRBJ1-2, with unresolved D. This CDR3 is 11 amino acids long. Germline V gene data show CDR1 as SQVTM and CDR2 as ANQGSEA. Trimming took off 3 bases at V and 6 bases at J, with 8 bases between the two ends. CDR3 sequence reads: CSVDEGNGYTF. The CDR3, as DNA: TGCAGCGTTGACGAGGGAAATGGCTACACCTTC. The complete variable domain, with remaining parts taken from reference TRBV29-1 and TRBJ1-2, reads SAVISQKPSRDICQRGTSLTIQCQVDSQVTMMFWYRQQPGQSLTLIATANQGSEATYESGFVIDKFPISRPNLTFSTLTVSNMSPEDSSIYLCSVDEGNGYTFGSGTRLTVV.

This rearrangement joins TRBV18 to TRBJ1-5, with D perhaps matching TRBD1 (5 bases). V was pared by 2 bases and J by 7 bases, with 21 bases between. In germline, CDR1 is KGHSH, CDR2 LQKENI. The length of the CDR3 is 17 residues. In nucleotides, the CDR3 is TGTGCCAGCTCACCAACGACGCCGGGGGGGACTGAGCAGCCCCAGCATTTT. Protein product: CASSPTTPGGTEQPQHF.

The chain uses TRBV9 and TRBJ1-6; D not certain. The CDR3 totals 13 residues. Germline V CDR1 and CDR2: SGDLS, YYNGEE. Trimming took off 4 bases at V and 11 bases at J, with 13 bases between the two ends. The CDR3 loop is CASSYGGRPPLHF. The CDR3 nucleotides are TGTGCCAGCAGCTATGGAGGGCGCCCACCCCTCCACTTT.

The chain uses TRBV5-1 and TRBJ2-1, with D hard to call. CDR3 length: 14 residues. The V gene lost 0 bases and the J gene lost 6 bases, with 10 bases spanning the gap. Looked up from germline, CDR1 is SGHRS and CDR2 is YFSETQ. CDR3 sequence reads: CASSLAYGGNEQFF. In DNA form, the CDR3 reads TGCGCCAGCAGCTTGGCGTACGGCGGCAATGAGCAGTTCTTC.

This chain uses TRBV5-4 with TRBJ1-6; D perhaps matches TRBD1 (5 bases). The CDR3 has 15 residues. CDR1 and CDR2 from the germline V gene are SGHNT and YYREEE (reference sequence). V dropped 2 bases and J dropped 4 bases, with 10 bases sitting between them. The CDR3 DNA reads TGTGCCAGCAGCTTCGGGGGGGGATATAATTCACCCCTCCACTTT. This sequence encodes CASSFGGGYNSPLHF.

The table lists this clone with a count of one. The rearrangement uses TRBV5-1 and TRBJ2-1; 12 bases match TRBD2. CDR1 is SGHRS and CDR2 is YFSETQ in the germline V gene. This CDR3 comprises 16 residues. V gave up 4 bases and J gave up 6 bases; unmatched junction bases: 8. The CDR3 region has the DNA TGCGCCAGCAGCGTAATCCTAGCGGGGGGGTCCAATGAGCAGTTCTTC. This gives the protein CASSVILAGGSNEQFF.

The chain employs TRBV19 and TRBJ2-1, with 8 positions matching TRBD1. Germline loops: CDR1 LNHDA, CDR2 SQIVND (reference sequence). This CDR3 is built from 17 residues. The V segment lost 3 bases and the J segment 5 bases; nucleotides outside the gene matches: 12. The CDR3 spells CASSILPRDRGNNEQFF. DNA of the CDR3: TGTGCCAGTAGTATCCTCCCCCGAGACAGGGGAAACAATGAGCAGTTCTTC.

This CDR3 reads CASSQEGTSGGAKDTQYF. The CDR3 region has the DNA TGCGCCAGCAGCCAAGAGGGGACTAGCGGGGGGGCTAAAGATACGCAGTATTTT. V usage is TRBV4-3 and J usage is TRBJ2-3, with 16 positions matching TRBD2. Trimming removed 0 bases from V and 5 bases from J; junction bases left unmatched: 5. Germline values: CDR1 LGHNA, CDR2 YSLEER. This CDR3 region has 18 residues.

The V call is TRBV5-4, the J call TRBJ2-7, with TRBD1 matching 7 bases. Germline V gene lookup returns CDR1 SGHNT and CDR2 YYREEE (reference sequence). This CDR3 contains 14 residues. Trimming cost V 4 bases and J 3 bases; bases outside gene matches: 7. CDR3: CASSPGGRYYEQYF. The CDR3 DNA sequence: TGTGCCAGCAGCCCAGGGGGACGGTACTACGAGCAGTACTTC.